This T cell receptor (beta chain) derives from a study of cytomegalovirus exposure and HLA in healthy donors. Study conclusions and caveats: An observed cluster of highly shared sequence variants was recorded as a likely sequencing artifact.

Germline CDR1 LNHDA, CDR2 SQIVND (reference sequence). Trimming stripped 0 bases from V and 7 bases from J, with 4 bases between. The CDR3 is 12 residues long. Note on this clone: Its specificity is unknown.

The PCR employed 60 Vbeta primers together with 13 Jbeta primers. The method was immunoSEQ multiplex PCR; TCRdb's version includes in-frame clones alone and lacks a portion of them. This repertoire includes 140,000 to 150,000 clones. The sequence was obtained from a male donor in good health and CMV-seronegative. The sequenced sample was PBMCs. The rearrangement uses TRBV19 and TRBJ2-1; no reliable D call. The CDR3 DNA reads TGTGCCAGTAGTATAGAGGAGAATGAGCAGTTCTTC. Encoded protein: CASSIEENEQFF.